This T cell receptor (beta chain) was identified in a study of prognosis after radiotherapy for stage I lung cancer. At the level of the study: Newly diagnosed primary stage I lung tumors were present in over twelve patients, and oligometastatic NSCLC after surgical resection of the primary tumor was present in a few patients. Findings and limits, study-wide: When patients developed distant metastases, their Shannon entropy after stereotactic body radiation therapy was lower.

Trimming cost V 7 bases and J 4 bases; bases outside gene matches: 8. CDR3 length: 14 amino acids. A note on this clonotype: The antigen remains undetermined.

Without prior chemotherapy, radiotherapy or other malignancies, every patient was node-negative by CT and PET/CT. CDR3 of TCR beta was amplified from genomic DNA via a two-round multiplex PCR. Round-one PCR had primers specific to each TRBV and TRBJ gene. TCRdb analysed the multiplex PCR reads with MiXCR anew, one entry per CDR3 protein. The repertoire includes about 59,000 distinct CDR3 sequences, 26% of them detected once, and more than 6.5% sits in the top ten. The sequenced sample was PBMCs, obtained before or after stereotactic body radiation therapy (not recorded which). This clonotype originated in a donor aged 50 or older with non-small cell lung cancer. This sequence joins TRBV12-3 or TRBV12-4 and TRBJ1-1; 8 bases line up with TRBD1. This CDR3 is CASIRTGMPTEAFF. CDR3 DNA: TGTGCCAGCATTCGGACAGGGATGCCCACTGAAGCTTTCTTT.